This T cell receptor beta chain was identified in a study of T cell repertoires in cytomegalovirus infection. TCRdb fed the reads into MiXCR, producing one record per CDR3 protein. Here the sample spans 20,000 to 25,000 distinct CDR3 sequences, approximately 39% being singletons. Of note for this clonotype: Antigen: not known.

The TCR was taken from a human donor in good health (CMV status not recorded). Some clones in this sample may be carry-over from other donors' samples. The sequenced sample was CD8+ T cells from cultured PBMCs, obtained from culture after CMV antigen stimulation.

Written as DNA, the CDR3 is TGTGCCAGCAGCCCGCCGGACAGGGAGGTCCATGGCTACACCTTC. Protein product: CASSPPDREVHGYTF. The rearrangement joins TRBV13 to TRBJ1-2; 8 nucleotides line up with TRBD1. CDR1 is PRHDT and CDR2 is FYEKMQ in the germline V gene (reference sequence). The CDR3 totals 15 residues. V gave up 5 bases and J gave up 6 bases; unmatched junction bases: 11.